This T cell receptor beta chain was identified during a study of control samples from healthy donors and cancer patients. Data came from immunoSEQ multiplex PCR; TCRdb stores just in-frame clones and leaves some out. The table records around 130,000 clones, roughly 89% of them present only once. V shed 1 base and J shed 1 base, with 8 bases lying between them. This CDR3 spans 14 amino acids. Germline V gene lookup returns CDR1 SEHNR and CDR2 FQNEAQ (reference sequence). This clone was detected only a few times. The source material was blood. The TCR sequence derives from a man aged 25 to 45 in good health. The V gene is TRBV7-9, the J gene TRBJ2-7, with D perhaps matching TRBD2 (5 bases). The CDR3: CASSLGWESYEQYF. The CDR3 coding sequence is TGTGCCAGCAGCTTAGGATGGGAGTCCTACGAGCAGTACTTC.